One sample yielded the 13 T cell receptor beta chains listed below, sequenced in a study of blood T cell repertoires in COVID-19. TCRdb's table, derived via immunoSEQ multiplex PCR, lists solely in-frame clones and lacks some. The sample contains approximately 230,000 clones, just over 90% of which appear only once. The sequenced sample was PBMCs or T cells enriched from blood (not recorded which). Receptor source: a woman between 18 and 29 years old who had recovered from COVID-19.

The chain uses TRBV5-1 and TRBJ2-1; 9 bases are a match to TRBD1. V gave up 4 bases and J gave up 4 bases; unmatched junction bases: 12. Germline CDR1 reads SGHRS; CDR2 reads YFSETQ. The CDR3 covers 17 residues. The CDR3 nucleotides read TGCGCCAGCAGCACCTCCCTCGGGACAGGGCCGTACAATGAGCAGTTCTTC. Translating it yields CASSTSLGTGPYNEQFF.

V and J are TRBV2 and TRBJ1-2; D not resolved. The CDR3 is 13 amino acids. Trimming left V 2 bases short and J 5 bases short, with 9 bases between. Germline V gene data show CDR1 as SNHLY and CDR2 as FYNNEI. CDR3 residues: CASSEPSRYGYTF. Written as DNA, the CDR3 is TGTGCCAGCAGTGAACCCTCTAGATATGGCTACACCTTC. The variable domain in full, with the rest retrieved from reference TRBV2 and TRBJ1-2, is EPEVTQTPSHQVTQMGQEVILRCVPISNHLYFYWYRQILGQKVEFLVSFYNNEISEKSEIFDDQFSVERPDGSNFTLKIRSTKLEDSAMYFCASSEPSRYGYTFGSGTRLTVV.

The chain carries TRBV5-4 and TRBJ1-1; D uncertain. This CDR3 spans 12 amino acids. Germline CDR1 reads SGHNT; CDR2 reads YYREEE (reference sequence). Trimming stripped 4 bases from V and 3 bases from J, with 7 bases between. CDR3 nucleotides: TGTGCCAGCAGCAGACAAGACACTGAAGCTTTCTTT. This translates into CASSRQDTEAFF.

This CDR3 reads CASSLSRTGELFF. DNA for the CDR3: TGTGCCAGCAGCTTAAGCCGCACCGGGGAGCTGTTTTTT. The chain joins TRBV7-2 to TRBJ2-2; no firm D call. From germline, CDR1 is SGHTA and CDR2 FQGNSA. This CDR3 contains 13 residues. The germline V and J ends were trimmed by 2 bases and 4 bases, with 5 bases remaining between them.

This chain uses TRBV6-2 or TRBV6-3 with TRBJ1-1; no firm D call. With 5 bases removed from V and 2 bases from J, the gap between germline ends came to 12 bases. Germline CDR1 is MNHEY and CDR2 is SVGEGT. This CDR3 contains 14 residues. CDR3 loop: CASSARRDNTEAFF. In nucleotides, the CDR3 is TGTGCCAGCAGTGCCCGAAGAGATAACACTGAAGCTTTCTTT.

This chain joins TRBV2 and TRBJ1-5; 7 bases fit TRBD1. V lost 8 bases to trimming and J lost 0 bases; unmatched junction nucleotides: 13. The CDR3 extends over 17 amino acids. Germline V lookup: CDR1 SNHLY, CDR2 FYNNEI. CDR3 loop: CASGLTGQFYSNQPQHF. DNA for the CDR3: TGTGCCAGCGGCTTGACAGGGCAATTCTATAGCAATCAGCCCCAGCATTTT.

V gene TRBV9 combines with J gene TRBJ2-2; tentative D call: TRBD1 (6 bases). This CDR3 contains 15 residues. Germline loops: CDR1 SGDLS, CDR2 YYNGEE. Trimming left V 2 bases short and J 0 bases short, with 8 bases between. The CDR3 region has the DNA TGTGCCAGCAGCGTCAGGGGAGCGAACACCGGGGAGCTGTTTTTT. As protein: CASSVRGANTGELFF.

In this sample, this clone turned up a few times. The chain carries TRBV11-3 and TRBJ2-5, with 8 bases aligning to TRBD1. Germline CDR1 reads SGHNT; CDR2 reads YENEEA. There are 14 residues in the CDR3. V lost 3 bases and J lost 4; bases outside the gene matches: 4. In nucleotides, the CDR3 is TGTGCCAGCAGCTTTACAGGACAGGGAGAGACCCAGTACTTC. Its translation is CASSFTGQGETQYF.

This rearrangement joins TRBV27 to TRBJ1-6, with 7 bases matching TRBD1. The CDR3 is 13 amino acids. Germline V gene lookup returns CDR1 MNHEY and CDR2 SMNVEV (reference sequence). V dropped 6 bases and J dropped 12; count of bases not matched to a gene: 8. The CDR3 DNA sequence: TGTGCCAGCAGATTTGGGACAGAAGAACCCCTCCACTTT. Its translation: CASRFGTEEPLHF.

The gene calls are TRBV28 and TRBJ1-2; D unclear. The CDR3 extends over 14 amino acids. In germline, CDR1 is MDHEN, CDR2 SYDVKM. V was shortened by 3 bases and J by 1 base, with 9 bases between the two germline ends. CDR3 sequence: CASSFGEYNYGYTF. The CDR3 nucleotides are TGTGCCAGCAGTTTCGGGGAGTATAACTATGGCTACACCTTC.

In its sample, this clone was seen a few times. The chain recombines TRBV5-1 with TRBJ1-1; TRBD1 aligns across 7 bases. V was clipped by 3 bases and J by 3 bases; unmatched bases: 5. The V gene's germline CDR1 is SGHRS and CDR2 YFSETQ. The CDR3 spans 14 residues. For the CDR3, the DNA is TGCGCCAGCAGCTCTAGGGGGCAGGACACTGAAGCTTTCTTT. It yields the protein CASSSRGQDTEAFF.

The J gene is TRBJ1-6, the V gene TRBV11-3; D may be TRBD1 (5 bases). The V gene lost 3 bases and the J gene lost 6 bases, with 12 bases spanning the gap. The V gene's germline CDR1 is SGHNT and CDR2 YENEEA. The CDR3 contains 15 residues. The CDR3 loop is CASSLARVVNSPLHF. Here the CDR3 DNA reads TGTGCCAGCAGCTTGGCCAGGGTGGTTAATTCACCCCTCCACTTT.

The chain is built from TRBV24-1 and TRBJ1-2; 9 bases agree with TRBD1. Germline CDR1 KGHDR, CDR2 SFDVKD. Trimming removed 4 bases from V and 7 bases from J; junction bases left unmatched: 9. CDR3 length: 15 amino acids. The CDR3 bases are TGTGCCACCAGTGAATCGGGACAGGGTTTAGGTGGCTACACCTTC. Translated: CATSESGQGLGGYTF.